A single sample gave rise to the 14 T cell receptor beta chains below, sequenced in a study of T cells in tuberculosis. Profiled with immunoSEQ multiplex PCR; TCRdb holds only in-frame clones, not every one. The data hold 35,000 to 40,000 clones, with around 93% observed a single time. Sample: PBMCs. These receptors all stem from a donor between 10 and 35 years old with latent tuberculosis or without tuberculosis infection. Some clones in this sample may be carry-over from other donors' samples.

This clone was detected only once. The V gene is TRBV5-1, the J gene TRBJ2-7; 7 positions agree with TRBD1. V trimming: 4 bases; J trimming: 4 bases; junction bases outside the gene matches: 5. From germline, CDR1 is SGHRS and CDR2 YFSETQ. CDR3 length: 13 amino acids. The CDR3 protein is CASSTTGEYEQYF. CDR3 DNA: TGCGCCAGCAGCACTACAGGGGAATACGAGCAGTACTTC.

The genes are TRBV6-1 and TRBJ1-2; D ambiguous. The germline V gene encodes CDR1 MNHNS and CDR2 SASEGT. V gave up 6 bases and J gave up 3 bases, with 11 bases separating them. This CDR3 region has 13 residues. Here the CDR3 reads CASSLSSDYGYTF. Written as DNA, the CDR3 is TGTGCCAGCAGCCTGTCGTCGGACTATGGCTACACCTTC.

The rearrangement uses TRBV19 and TRBJ2-2, with D possibly matching TRBD1 (6 bases). Trimming cost V 8 bases and J 4 bases, with 11 bases left between them. The CDR3 consists of 13 residues. Per germline, CDR1 LNHDA and CDR2 SQIVND (reference sequence). In nucleotides, the CDR3 is TGTGCCAGTCAGGGGCCGCTCACCGGGGAGCTGTTTTTT. Its protein product is CASQGPLTGELFF. Together with reference TRBV19 and TRBJ2-2, the CDR3 gives the full variable domain: DGGITQSPKYLFRKEGQNVTLSCEQNLNHDAMYWYRQDPGQGLRLIYYSQIVNDFQKGDIAEGYSVSREKKESFPLTVTSAQKNPTAFYLCASQGPLTGELFFGEGSRLTVL.

V is TRBV6-5 and J is TRBJ2-7; a possible D gene is TRBD1 (6 bases). The CDR3 is made up of 15 amino acids. The V end was cut by 6 bases, the J end by 3 bases, with 18 bases between. The germline gives CDR1 MNHEY, CDR2 SVGAGI. CDR3 loop: CASSASRGPSYEQYF. The CDR3 nucleotides read TGTGCCAGCAGCGCCTCCAGGGGCCCCAGCTACGAGCAGTACTTC.

This clone was observed once. The J gene is TRBJ2-6, the V gene TRBV7-3; perhaps TRBD2 as D (5 bases). Germline V CDR1 and CDR2: SGHTA, FQGTGA. The CDR3 consists of 16 residues. Trimming shortened V by 0 bases and J by 0 bases, and 6 bases separated the two germline ends. CDR3 in amino acids: CASSLTRDSGANVLTF. CDR3 coding DNA: TGTGCCAGCAGCTTAACTCGGGACTCTGGGGCCAACGTCCTGACTTTC.

The chain joins TRBV15 to TRBJ1-5; perhaps TRBD1 as D (6 bases). From germline, CDR1 is LNHNV and CDR2 YYDKDF (reference sequence). V was cut by 0 bases and J by 1 base, with 10 bases left in between. The CDR3 covers 16 residues. The CDR3 here is CATSRDKGVSNQPQHF. The CDR3 nucleotides read TGTGCCACCAGCAGAGATAAGGGGGTAAGCAATCAGCCCCAGCATTTT.

V is TRBV19 and J is TRBJ2-1; 9 positions agree with TRBD1. The ends lost 4 bases at V and 4 bases at J; junction bases unmatched: 8. The CDR3 length is 16 residues. CDR1 is LNHDA, CDR2 SQIVND, per germline (reference sequence). CDR3: CASSRAGTGSYNEQFF. The CDR3 DNA reads as TGTGCCAGTAGTAGGGCCGGGACAGGGTCTTACAATGAGCAGTTCTTC.

This clone has a single count. J is TRBJ2-7 and V is TRBV9, with TRBD2 matching over 7 bases. After removal of 0 bases from V and 1 base from J, the junction contained 19 bases not matched to a gene. Germline CDR1 SGDLS, CDR2 YYNGEE. The CDR3 runs 20 residues. Here the CDR3 reads CASSVALGGTGSAGSYEQYF. CDR3 nucleotide sequence: TGTGCCAGCAGCGTAGCGCTGGGGGGGACGGGCTCCGCGGGATCCTACGAGCAGTACTTC. Drawing the rest from reference TRBV9 and TRBJ2-7, the complete variable domain is DSGVTQTPKHLITATGQRVTLRCSPRSGDLSVYWYQQSLDQGLQFLIQYYNGEERAKGNILERFSAQQFPDLHSELNLSSLELGDSALYFCASSVALGGTGSAGSYEQYFGPGTRLTVT.

The V gene is TRBV10-1, the J gene TRBJ1-1; D is unresolved. Germline V lookup: CDR1 WNHNN, CDR2 SYGVQD (reference sequence). Trimming took off 5 bases at V and 3 bases at J, with 10 bases between the two ends. This CDR3 region has 13 residues. The CDR3 region is CASSMRRDTEAFF. The DNA for the CDR3 is TGCGCCAGCAGTATGAGACGGGACACTGAAGCTTTCTTT.

CDR3 bases: TGCGCCAGCAGCCACGGACAGGGGGCGGGGAACACTGAAGCTTTCTTT. It is translated as CASSHGQGAGNTEAFF. The gene calls are TRBV4-1 and TRBJ1-1; 11 bases map to TRBD1. Losses at the gene ends were 3 bases for V and 1 base for J; bases not matched to a gene: 4. The length of the CDR3 is 16 residues. Germline values: CDR1 MGHRA, CDR2 YSYEKL.

This chain connects TRBV6-1 to TRBJ1-4, with no clear D. The CDR3 spans 19 residues. Germline CDR1 is MNHNS and CDR2 is SASEGT. Trimming removed 0 bases from V and 5 bases from J, with 22 bases in between. This CDR3 reads CASSEAHGKSYRMNEKLFF. CDR3 DNA sequence: TGTGCCAGCAGTGAAGCGCATGGTAAATCCTACCGAATGAATGAAAAACTGTTTTTT.

The chain is built from TRBV10-2 and TRBJ1-2; 9 positions agree with TRBD1. The length of the CDR3 is 13 residues. Germline assignment: CDR1 WSHSY and CDR2 SAAADI. Trimming at V came to 7 bases and at J to 5 bases, leaving 5 bases not matched to a gene. CDR3 DNA sequence: TGCGCCAGCAAGAAAGGACAGGGGTATGGCTACACCTTC. This gives the protein CASKKGQGYGYTF.

This rearrangement joins TRBV30 to TRBJ1-5, with no clear D. Germline CDR1 and CDR2: GTSNPN and SVGIG (reference sequence). Trimming removed 0 bases from V and 4 bases from J, with 7 bases in between. The CDR3 is 13 amino acids. CDR3 DNA: TGTGCCTGGAGTGTAAACAGTAATCAGCCCCAGCATTTT. This translates into CAWSVNSNQPQHF.

The CDR3 DNA sequence: TGTGCCAGTAGTACCCGGGACAGGTTGTACGAGCAGTACTTC. Its protein product is CASSTRDRLYEQYF. The chain employs TRBV19 and TRBJ2-7; 8 bases map to TRBD1. Looked up from germline, CDR1 is LNHDA and CDR2 is SQIVND (reference sequence). The CDR3 totals 14 residues. V trimming: 4 bases; J trimming: 4 bases; junction bases outside the gene matches: 6.